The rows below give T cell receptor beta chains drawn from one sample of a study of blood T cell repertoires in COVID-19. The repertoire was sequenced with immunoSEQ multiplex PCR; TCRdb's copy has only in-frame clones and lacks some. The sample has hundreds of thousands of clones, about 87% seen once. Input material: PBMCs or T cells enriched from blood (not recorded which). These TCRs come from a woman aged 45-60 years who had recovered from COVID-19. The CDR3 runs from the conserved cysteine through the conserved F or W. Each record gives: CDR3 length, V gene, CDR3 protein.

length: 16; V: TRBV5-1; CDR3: CASSLGWGLRGTEAFF
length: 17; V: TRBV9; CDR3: CASSVVRQGATGTEAFF
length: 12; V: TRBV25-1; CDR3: CATGQATDTQYF
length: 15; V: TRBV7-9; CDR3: CASSPRTGLGNEQFF
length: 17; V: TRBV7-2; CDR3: CASSLSGGYSGANVLTF
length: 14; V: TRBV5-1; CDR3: CASSAPLYQETQYF
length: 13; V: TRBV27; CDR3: CASSPPGGSPLHF
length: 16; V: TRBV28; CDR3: CASSGGGQGNQETQYF
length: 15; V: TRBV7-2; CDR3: CASSVTSGRKNIQYF
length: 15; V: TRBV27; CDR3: CASSLGQGSPYEQYF
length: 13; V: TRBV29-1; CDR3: CSVDSQNTDTQYF
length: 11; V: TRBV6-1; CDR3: CASSETDGYTF
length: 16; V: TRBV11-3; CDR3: CASSLEAGDITGELFF
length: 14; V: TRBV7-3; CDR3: CASSLRGPQVEQFF
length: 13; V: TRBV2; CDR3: CASRGSLLRPLHF
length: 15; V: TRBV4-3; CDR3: CASSLGTGSSYEQYF
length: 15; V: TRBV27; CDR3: CASSLPAGGNSPLHF
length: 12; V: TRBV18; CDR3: CASSPRQYEAFF
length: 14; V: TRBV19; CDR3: CASSEGTWPNEQYF
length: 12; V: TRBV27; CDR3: CASSFPNSPLHF
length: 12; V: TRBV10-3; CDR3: CAISPGRSPLHF
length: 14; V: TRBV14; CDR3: CASSQGGNAGELFF
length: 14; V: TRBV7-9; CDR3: CASSARQENYGYTF
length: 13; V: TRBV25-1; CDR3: CASSRGRAYEQYF
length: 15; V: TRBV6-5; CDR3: CASTPRIQQNNEQFF
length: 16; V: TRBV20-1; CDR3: CSASPSGRSSYNEQFF
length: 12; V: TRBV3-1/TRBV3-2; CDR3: CASSQVAYEQYF
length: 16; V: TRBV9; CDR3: CASSPPVGGLGETQYF
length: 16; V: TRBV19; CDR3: CASTPGQISTNSPLHF
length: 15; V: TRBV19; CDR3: CASSIVSERNYGYTF